The 5 T cell receptor beta chains given below trace back to one sample, sequenced in a study of Graves' ophthalmopathy and Graves' hyperthyroidism. Transcripts of RNA were the source for amplifying TCR beta CDR3 regions. A first-round RT-PCR used HTBI primers, followed by a second-round multiplex PCR. TCRdb re-called the multiplex PCR reads through MiXCR, storing one row per CDR3 protein. In the table there are more than 300,000 distinct CDR3 sequences, approximately 15% of which are singletons. The sample comprised peripheral blood. These receptors were obtained from a woman younger than 35 with stable Graves' hyperthyroidism.

This clonotype showed up many times. This sequence joins TRBV20-1 and TRBJ1-1; unclear D gene. CDR3 size: 11 residues. Trimming took off 1 base at V and 11 bases at J, with 11 bases between the two ends. Per the germline V gene, CDR1 is DFQATT and CDR2 is SNEGSKA (reference sequence). The CDR3 nucleotides read TGCAGTGCTAGAGCGGACGGGGAGGCTTTCTTT. Its protein product is CSARADGEAFF.

This clonotype was observed at least ten times. The chain joins TRBV12-3 or TRBV12-4 to TRBJ1-6; D call uncertain. This CDR3 region has 15 residues. The V gene lost 3 bases and the J gene lost 7 bases, with 13 bases spanning the gap. DNA for the CDR3: TGTGCCAGCAGTTTTTTCCGCGCGTGGAATTCACCCCTCCACTTT. It encodes CASSFFRAWNSPLHF.

This clonotype has just one count. One junction end does not reproduce the germline sequence, and a read error may be involved. DNA of the CDR3: TGTGCCAGCACTGAACGCCTCATCTCTCGCTACACCTTC. It yields the protein CASTERLISRYTF. The chain links TRBV6-1 to TRBJ1-2; no firm D call. From germline, CDR1 is MNHNS and CDR2 SASEGT. The CDR3 extends over 13 amino acids.

This clonotype showed up many times. A much larger clone sits a single nucleotide away, making a read error possible. Written as DNA, the CDR3 is TGTGCCAGCACCAACACAGGGAACTATGGCTACACCTTC. As protein: CASTNTGNYGYTF. The chain carries TRBV2 and TRBJ1-2; the D gene is possibly TRBD1 (6 bases). The CDR3 consists of 13 residues. The V and J ends lost 7 bases and 2 bases respectively, with 11 bases between them. Germline CDR1 is SNHLY and CDR2 is FYNNEI.

This chain joins TRBV2 and TRBJ2-7; the D is unclear. This CDR3 region has 13 residues. The germline V gene encodes CDR1 SNHLY and CDR2 FYNNEI. Trimming took off 8 bases at V and 0 bases at J, with 11 bases between the two ends. CDR3 bases: TGTGCCAGCTTCGGGTTAAGCTCCTACGAGCAGTACTTC. This translates into CASFGLSSYEQYF. Drawing the rest from reference TRBV2 and TRBJ2-7, the complete variable domain is EPEVTQTPSHQVTQMGQEVILRCVPISNHLYFYWYRQILGQKVEFLVSFYNNEISEKSEIFDDQFSVERPDGSNFTLKIRSTKLEDSAMYFCASFGLSSYEQYFGPGTRLTVT.